The clone carrying this TCR beta chain was recorded a few times. What it binds is not known. TCRdb re-called the 5' RACE reads through MiXCR, storing one row per CDR3 protein. Of 250,000 to 300,000 distinct CDR3 sequences listed, 15% to 20% are singletons. This record belongs to a study of T-cell memory formation after mild COVID-19. Findings and caveats of the study: Those CD4+ clones that contracted were mainly in CM and EM (CD8+ ones in EMRA).

The sequenced material came from PBMCs or a T cell subset sorted from them (not recorded which). The TCR comes from a man aged 18-30 years who had mild COVID-19 (a few samples of this study predate the infection). Cell type and time point are not known.

In DNA, the CDR3 is TGCGCCAGCAGCCAAAGAGTTAGCGGGGGCACAGATACGCAGTATTTT. This encodes CASSQRVSGGTDTQYF. J is TRBJ2-3 and V is TRBV4-1, with 8 bases aligning to TRBD2. The CDR3 sequence is 16 residues long. Germline loops: CDR1 MGHRA, CDR2 YSYEKL. Trimming cost V 2 bases and J 1 base; bases outside gene matches: 5.